Each of the 4 T cell receptor beta chains below was sequenced from the same sample in a study of control samples from healthy donors and cancer patients. Data came from immunoSEQ multiplex PCR; TCRdb stores just in-frame clones and leaves some out. The table records over 25,000 clones, 87% of them present only once. The sequencing input was PBMCs. The source of these receptors is a middle-aged woman with lung cancer.

The chain employs TRBV2 and TRBJ2-1; tentative D call: TRBD2 (5 bases). Trimming removed 2 bases from V and 4 bases from J, with 9 bases in between. Per the germline V gene, CDR1 is SNHLY and CDR2 is FYNNEI. The length of the CDR3 is 14 residues. The DNA of the CDR3 is TGTGCCAGCAGTGAAAATAGGAGGTACAATGAGCAGTTCTTC. The encoded protein is CASSENRRYNEQFF.

The rearrangement uses TRBV7-9 and TRBJ1-1; possible D gene TRBD1, 6 bases. V was pared by 1 base and J by 7 bases, with 10 bases between. CDR1 and CDR2 (germline): SEHNR, FQNEAQ (reference sequence). This CDR3 is built from 13 residues. The CDR3 DNA reads TGTGCCAGCAGCTTAGGGGGGGCTAGTGAAGCTTTCTTT. Amino acid sequence: CASSLGGASEAFF.

This chain joins TRBV2 and TRBJ2-2; D may be TRBD2 (6 bases). The CDR3 is 14 residues long. CDR1 is SNHLY and CDR2 is FYNNEI in the germline V gene. Trimming removed 3 bases at V and 4 bases at J, with 9 bases between. The CDR3 nucleotides read TGTGCCAGCAGTGACCGGGGGTTCACCGGGGAGCTGTTTTTT. Translation: CASSDRGFTGELFF.

This chain connects TRBV19 to TRBJ2-1, with D possibly TRBD1 on 6 matching bases. Per germline, CDR1 LNHDA and CDR2 SQIVND (reference sequence). This CDR3 is 15 amino acids long. V lost 3 bases, J lost 3 bases, and 12 bases lay in between. The CDR3 sequence is CASSISQGIYNEQFF. In DNA, the CDR3 is TGTGCCAGTAGTATCAGTCAGGGGATCTACAATGAGCAGTTCTTC.